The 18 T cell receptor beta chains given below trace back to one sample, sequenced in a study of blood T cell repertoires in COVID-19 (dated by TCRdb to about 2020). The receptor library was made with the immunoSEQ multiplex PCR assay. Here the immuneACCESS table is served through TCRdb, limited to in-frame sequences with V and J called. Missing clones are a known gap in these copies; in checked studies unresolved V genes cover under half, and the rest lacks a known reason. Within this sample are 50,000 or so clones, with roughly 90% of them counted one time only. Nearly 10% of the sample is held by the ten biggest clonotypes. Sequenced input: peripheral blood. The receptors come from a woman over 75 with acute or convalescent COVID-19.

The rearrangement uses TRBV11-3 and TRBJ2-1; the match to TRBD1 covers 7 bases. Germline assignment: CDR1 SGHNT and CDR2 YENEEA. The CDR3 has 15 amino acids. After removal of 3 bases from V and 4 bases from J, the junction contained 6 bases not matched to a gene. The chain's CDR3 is CASSFRGSVYNEQFF. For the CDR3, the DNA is TGTGCCAGCAGCTTCAGGGGGTCGGTATACAATGAGCAGTTCTTC.

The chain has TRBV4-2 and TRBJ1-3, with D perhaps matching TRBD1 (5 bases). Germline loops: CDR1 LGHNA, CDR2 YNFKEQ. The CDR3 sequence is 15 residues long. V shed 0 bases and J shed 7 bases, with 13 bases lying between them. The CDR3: CASSQDSQRGNTIYF. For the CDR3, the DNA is TGTGCCAGCAGCCAAGACTCCCAACGGGGGAACACCATATATTTT.

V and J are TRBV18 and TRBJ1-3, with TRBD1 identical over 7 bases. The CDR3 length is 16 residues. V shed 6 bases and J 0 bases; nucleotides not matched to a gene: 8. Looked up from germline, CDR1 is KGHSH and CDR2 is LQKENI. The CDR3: CASSPRDSTSGNTIYF. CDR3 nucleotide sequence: TGTGCCAGCTCCCCCAGGGACAGCACCTCTGGAAACACCATATATTTT.

This CDR3 is CASSQGFSGRGNEQFF. DNA of the CDR3: TGCGCCAGCAGCCAGGGCTTTAGCGGGAGAGGCAATGAGCAGTTCTTC. The genes are TRBV4-3 and TRBJ2-1, with 9 bases aligning to TRBD2. The germline CDR1 and CDR2 sequences are LGHNA and YSLEER. The junction had 9 bases not matched to a gene; V was cut back by 3 bases and J by 6 bases. The CDR3 runs 16 residues.

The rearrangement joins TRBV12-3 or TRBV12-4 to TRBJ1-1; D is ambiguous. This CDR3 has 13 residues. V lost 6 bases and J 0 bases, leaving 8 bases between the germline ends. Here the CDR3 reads CASSLIMNTEAFF. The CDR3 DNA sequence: TGTGCCAGCAGCTTAATCATGAACACTGAAGCTTTCTTT.

The DNA for the CDR3 is TGTGCCAGCAGGGGACTAGCGGCTAGCACAGATACGCAGTATTTT. It is translated as CASRGLAASTDTQYF. V usage is TRBV2 and J usage is TRBJ2-3; 11 nucleotides agree with TRBD2. Germline lookup yields CDR1 SNHLY and CDR2 FYNNEI. V shed 6 bases, J shed 0 bases, and the junction held 2 bases outside the gene matches. The CDR3 has 15 residues.

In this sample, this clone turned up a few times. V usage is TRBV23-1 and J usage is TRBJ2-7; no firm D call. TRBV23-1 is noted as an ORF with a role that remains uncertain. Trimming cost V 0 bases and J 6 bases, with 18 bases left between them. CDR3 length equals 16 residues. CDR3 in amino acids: CASSQSPHEAPSEQYF. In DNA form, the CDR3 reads TGCGCCAGCAGTCAATCGCCCCACGAGGCCCCCTCCGAGCAGTACTTC.

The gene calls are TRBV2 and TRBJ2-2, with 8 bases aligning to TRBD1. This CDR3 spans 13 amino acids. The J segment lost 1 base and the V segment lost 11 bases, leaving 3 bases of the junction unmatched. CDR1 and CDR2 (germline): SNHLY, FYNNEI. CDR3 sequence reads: CAGGQENTGELFF. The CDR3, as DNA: TGTGCCGGGGGACAGGAGAACACCGGGGAGCTGTTTTTT.

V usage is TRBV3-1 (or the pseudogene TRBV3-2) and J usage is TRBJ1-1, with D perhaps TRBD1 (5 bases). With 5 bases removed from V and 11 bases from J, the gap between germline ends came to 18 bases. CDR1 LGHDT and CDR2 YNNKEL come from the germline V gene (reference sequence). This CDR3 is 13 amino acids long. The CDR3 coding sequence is TGTGCCAGCAGCTTGGGGCAGTCAATGGTCGCTTTCTTT. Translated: CASSLGQSMVAFF.

The CDR3 nucleotides read TGTGCCAGCAGTTCCATCTCGACAGTTAGCAATCAGCCCCAGCATTTT. Its translation is CASSSISTVSNQPQHF. The chain links TRBV6-2 or TRBV6-3 to TRBJ1-5, with D tentatively TRBD1 (5 bases). Trimming removed 4 bases from V and 0 bases from J, with 13 bases in between. The germline gives CDR1 MNHEY, CDR2 SVGEGT. CDR3 length: 16 amino acids.

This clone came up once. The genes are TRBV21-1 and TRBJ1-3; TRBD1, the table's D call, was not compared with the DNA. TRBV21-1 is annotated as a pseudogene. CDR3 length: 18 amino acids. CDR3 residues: CASSKRLTGGANGNTIYF. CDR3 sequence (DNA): TGTGCCAGCAGCAAAAGGTTGACAGGGGGCGCGAACGGAAACACCATATATTTT.

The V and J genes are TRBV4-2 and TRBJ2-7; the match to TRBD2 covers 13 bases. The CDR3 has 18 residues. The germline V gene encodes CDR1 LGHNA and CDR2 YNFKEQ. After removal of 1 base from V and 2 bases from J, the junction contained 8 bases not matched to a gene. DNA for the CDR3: TGTGCCAGCAGCCAAGTCCCCGGACTAGCGGGAGCGGCCTACGAGCAGTACTTC. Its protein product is CASSQVPGLAGAAYEQYF.

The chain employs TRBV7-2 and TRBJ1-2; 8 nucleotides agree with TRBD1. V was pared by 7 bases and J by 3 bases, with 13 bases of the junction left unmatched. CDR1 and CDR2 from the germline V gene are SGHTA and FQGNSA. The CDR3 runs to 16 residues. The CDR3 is CASNPVSQGAHYGYTF. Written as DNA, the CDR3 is TGTGCCAGCAACCCCGTGTCCCAGGGGGCTCACTATGGCTACACCTTC.

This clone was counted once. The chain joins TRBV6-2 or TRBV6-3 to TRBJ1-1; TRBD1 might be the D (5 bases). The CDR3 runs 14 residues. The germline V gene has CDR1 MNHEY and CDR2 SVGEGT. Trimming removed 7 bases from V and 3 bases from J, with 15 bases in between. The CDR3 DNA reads TGTGCCAGCATCCCCACAGGTCGAGACACTGAAGCTTTCTTT. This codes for CASIPTGRDTEAFF.

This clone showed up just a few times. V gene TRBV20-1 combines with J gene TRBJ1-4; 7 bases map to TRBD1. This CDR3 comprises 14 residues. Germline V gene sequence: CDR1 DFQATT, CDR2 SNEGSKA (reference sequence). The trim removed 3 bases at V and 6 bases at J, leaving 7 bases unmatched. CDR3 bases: TGCAGTGCTAGTAAACAGGGGAGCTATGAAAAACTGTTTTTT. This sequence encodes CSASKQGSYEKLFF.

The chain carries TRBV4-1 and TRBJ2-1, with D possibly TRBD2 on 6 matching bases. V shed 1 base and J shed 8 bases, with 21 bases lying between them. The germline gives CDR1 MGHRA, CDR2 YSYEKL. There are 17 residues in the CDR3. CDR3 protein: CASSQVAGGPLRDEQFF. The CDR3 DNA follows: TGCGCCAGCAGCCAAGTAGCCGGGGGACCTTTGAGGGATGAGCAGTTCTTC.

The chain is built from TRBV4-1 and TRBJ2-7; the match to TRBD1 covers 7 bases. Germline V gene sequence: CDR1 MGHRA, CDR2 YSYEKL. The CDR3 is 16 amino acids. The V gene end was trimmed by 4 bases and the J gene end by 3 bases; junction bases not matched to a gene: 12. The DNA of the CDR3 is TGCGCCAGCAGCCCAACCCCCGGGGACAGTAACTACGAGCAGTACTTC. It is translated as CASSPTPGDSNYEQYF.

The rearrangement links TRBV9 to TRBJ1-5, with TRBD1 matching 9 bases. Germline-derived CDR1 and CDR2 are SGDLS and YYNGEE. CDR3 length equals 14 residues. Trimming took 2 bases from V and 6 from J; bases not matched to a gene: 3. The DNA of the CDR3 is TGTGCCAGCAGCGTGACAGGGGGTGGTCAGCCCCAGCATTTT. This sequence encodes CASSVTGGGQPQHF.